This TCR beta chain came from a study of blood T cell repertoires in COVID-19. Study background: Donors in the United States, Italy and Spain gave samples during acute or convalescent COVID-19. Sample material is recorded as cDNA or gDNA derived from T cells, B-cell-depleted T cells, or PBMCs.

The CDR3 is 14 amino acids. V trimming: 3 bases; J trimming: 8 bases; junction bases outside the gene matches: 7. Germline V gives CDR1 DFQATT, CDR2 SNEGSKA (reference sequence). The authors' processing: Amplification of reference gene primers was used by the study to estimate nucleated cell counts. The repertoire was sequenced with immunoSEQ multiplex PCR; TCRdb's copy has only in-frame clones and lacks some. The V and J calls and the clone size are those of that table, but D and trimming were determined from the DNA. Of 97,000 or so clones listed, 87% are singletons. While infection was still active, Seattle patients were enrolled and then followed longitudinally.

The sample comprised peripheral blood. This sequence was found in a woman aged 50 to 60 with COVID-19, enrolled during active disease. The V call is TRBV20-1, the J call TRBJ2-1; TRBD2 aligns across 10 bases. CDR3 sequence reads: CSASRLAGADEQFF. In DNA, the CDR3 is TGCAGTGCTAGTCGCCTAGCGGGGGCGGATGAGCAGTTCTTC.